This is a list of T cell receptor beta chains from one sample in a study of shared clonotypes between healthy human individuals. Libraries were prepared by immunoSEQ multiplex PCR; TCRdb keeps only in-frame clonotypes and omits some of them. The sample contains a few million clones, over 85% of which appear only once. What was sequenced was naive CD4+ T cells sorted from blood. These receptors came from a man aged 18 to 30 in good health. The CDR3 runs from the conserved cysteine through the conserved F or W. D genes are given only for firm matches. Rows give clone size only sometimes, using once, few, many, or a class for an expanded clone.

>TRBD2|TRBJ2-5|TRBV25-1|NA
TGTGCCAGCGGGGGAAGCCCGACTAGCGGGAGCGAGACCCAGTACTTC
CASGGSPTSGSETQYF
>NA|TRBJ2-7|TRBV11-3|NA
TGTGCCAGCAGCTTAGCTACCGGGGTCCGGTATATGTACGAGCAGTACTTC
CASSLATGVRYMYEQYF
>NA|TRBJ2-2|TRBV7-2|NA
TGTGCCAGCAGCCTCCGGGGCAAAAACACCGGGGAGCTGTTTTTT
CASSLRGKNTGELFF
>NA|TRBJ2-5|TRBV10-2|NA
TGCGCCAGCAGCTATGCCGCAGGGGGGATCACCACCCAGTACTTC
CASSYAAGGITTQYF
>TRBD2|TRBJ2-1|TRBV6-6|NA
TGTGCCAGCATTCCGCGGGGGGTCTCCTACAATGAGCAGTTCTTC
CASIPRGVSYNEQFF
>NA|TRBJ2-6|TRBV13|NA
TGTGCCAGCAGACCCCTCGCCGGGGCCAACGTCCTGACTTTC
CASRPLAGANVLTF
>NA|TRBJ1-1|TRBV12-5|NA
TGTGCTAGTGGTTTCTTCCGGGACACCCAGAACACTGAAGCTTTCTTT
CASGFFRDTQNTEAFF
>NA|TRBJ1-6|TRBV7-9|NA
TGTGCCAGCAGCCGCGGACAGCAGTATAATTCACCCCTCCACTTT
CASSRGQQYNSPLHF
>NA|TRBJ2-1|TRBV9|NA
TGTGCCAGCAGCGTAGGGCTTGAGCAGTTCTTC
CASSVGLEQFF
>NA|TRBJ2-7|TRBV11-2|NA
TGTGCCAGCAGCCCCGGAGGGGCGGGAAGAACCTACGAGCAGTACTTC
CASSPGGAGRTYEQYF
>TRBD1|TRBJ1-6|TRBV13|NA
TGTGCCAGCAGCCGAGACAGGGGTTCACCCCTCCACTTT
CASSRDRGSPLHF
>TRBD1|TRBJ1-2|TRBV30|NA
TGTGCCTGGAGTGCAGGGGGCCCGGGAGGCTACACCTTC
CAWSAGGPGGYTF
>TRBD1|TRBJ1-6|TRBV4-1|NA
TGCGCCAGCAGCCCAGGCGGGGCAGGGGGACGATATAATTCACCCCTCCACTTT
CASSPGGAGGRYNSPLHF
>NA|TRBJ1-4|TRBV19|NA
TGTGCCAGTACCGAGTCCCAGGGAGTGACTGAAAAACTGTTTTTT
CASTESQGVTEKLFF
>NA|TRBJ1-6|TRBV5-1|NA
TGCGCCAGCAGCACTGGGTGGGTCCTCGGGAATTCACCCCTCCACTTT
CASSTGWVLGNSPLHF
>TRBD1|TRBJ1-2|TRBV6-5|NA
TGTGCCAGCAGTTACGGGGGACCGACAGGGGTTGGCTACACCTTC
CASSYGGPTGVGYTF
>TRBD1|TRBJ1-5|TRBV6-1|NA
TGTGCCAGCAGTGAGTCGCGACAGGGTCGTGGTAAAGGCAATCAGCCCCAGCATTTT
CASSESRQGRGKGNQPQHF
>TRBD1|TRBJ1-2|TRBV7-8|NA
TGTGCCAGCAGTTTGGAGGGGGCTACTAACTATGGCTACACCTTC
CASSLEGATNYGYTF
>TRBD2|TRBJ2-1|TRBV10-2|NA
TGCGCCAGCAGTCGGACTAGCGGGAGTCAAGATGAGCAGTTCTTC
CASSRTSGSQDEQFF
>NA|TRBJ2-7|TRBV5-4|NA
TGTGCCAGCAGCTTGGATGCGGGCTCTAGCTCCTACGAGCAGTACTTC
CASSLDAGSSSYEQYF
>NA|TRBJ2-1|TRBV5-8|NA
TGTGCCAGCAGCCAGCTCGGCACCTACAATGAGCAGTTCTTC
CASSQLGTYNEQFF
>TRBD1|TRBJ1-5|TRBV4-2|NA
TGTGCCAGCAGCCAAGGGACAGGGGTTAATCAGCCCCAGCATTTT
CASSQGTGVNQPQHF
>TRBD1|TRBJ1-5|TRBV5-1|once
TGCGCCAGCAGCCTGGGACAGCATCAGCCCCAGCATTTT
CASSLGQHQPQHF
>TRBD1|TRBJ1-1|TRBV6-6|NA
TGTGCCAGCACCGAAAGACAGGGTGCTGGAACCGAAGCTTTCTTT
CASTERQGAGTEAFF
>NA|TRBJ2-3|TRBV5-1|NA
TGCGCCAGCAGCTTGCTGGGGAGCACAGATACGCAGTATTTT
CASSLLGSTDTQYF
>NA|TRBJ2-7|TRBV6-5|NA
TGTGCCAGCAGTCCCGGGTCTCTGGGGACCTACGAGCAGTACTTC
CASSPGSLGTYEQYF
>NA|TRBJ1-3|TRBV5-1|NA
TGCGCCAGCAGCTTAGGGGGAATCGCTGGAAACACCATATATTTT
CASSLGGIAGNTIYF
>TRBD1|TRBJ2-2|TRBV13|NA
TGTGCCAGCAGCTCTACGACAGGGATATCAAGCGGGGAGCTGTTTTTT
CASSSTTGISSGELFF
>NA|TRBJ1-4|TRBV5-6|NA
TGTGCCAGCAGCTTGGCCAGACAGCTATTTAATGAAAAACTGTTTTTT
CASSLARQLFNEKLFF
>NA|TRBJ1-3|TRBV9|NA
TGTGCCAGCAGCCCTCTGGGAGGATCTGGAAACACCATATATTTT
CASSPLGGSGNTIYF
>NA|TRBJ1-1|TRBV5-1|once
TGCGCCAGCAGCTTTTCCCTATCGGGGGGGAACACTGAAGCTTTCTTT
CASSFSLSGGNTEAFF
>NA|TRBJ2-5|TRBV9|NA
TGTGCCAGCAGCGTAGGGCTAGCAATTGGAGAGACCCAGTACTTC
CASSVGLAIGETQYF
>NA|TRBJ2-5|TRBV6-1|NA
TGTGCCAGCAGTGAGGGACTCTTCAATCAAGAGACCCAGTACTTC
CASSEGLFNQETQYF
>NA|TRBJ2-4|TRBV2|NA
TGTGCCAGCAGTGAAACCCTCGAAAACATTCAGTACTTC
CASSETLENIQYF
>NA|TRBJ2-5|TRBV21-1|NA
TGTGCCAGCAGCAAAGCGCGCCCAGCGGGGGTTGGGGAGACCCAGTACTTC
CASSKARPAGVGETQYF
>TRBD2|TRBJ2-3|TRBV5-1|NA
TGCGCCAGCAAGGTGTTCTGGGAGGGAGATACGCAGTATTTT
CASKVFWEGDTQYF
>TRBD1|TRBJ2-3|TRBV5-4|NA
TGTGCCAGCAGCCCGGACAGGGCGACAGATACGCAGTATTTT
CASSPDRATDTQYF
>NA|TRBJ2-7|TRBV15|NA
TGTGCCACCAGCAGAGATCCCTTCTACGAGCAGTACTTC
CATSRDPFYEQYF
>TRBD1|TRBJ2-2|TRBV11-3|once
TGTGCCAGCAGCACGGGACAGGGATACACCGGGGAGCTGTTTTTT
CASSTGQGYTGELFF
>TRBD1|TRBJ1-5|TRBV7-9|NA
TGTGCCAGCAGCTTGGTAACCGGACAGGGTGGCCAGCCCCAGCATTTT
CASSLVTGQGGQPQHF
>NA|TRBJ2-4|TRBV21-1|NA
TGTGCCAGCAGCAACTGGACAGCTCTAGCCAAAAACATTCAGTACTTC
CASSNWTALAKNIQYF
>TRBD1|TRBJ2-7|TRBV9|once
TGTGCCAGCAGCGTGACGGGACAGTCCTACGAGCAGTACTTC
CASSVTGQSYEQYF
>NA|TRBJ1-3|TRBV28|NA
TGTGCCAGCAGCCCTCGTCGGTCTGGAAACACCATATATTTT
CASSPRRSGNTIYF
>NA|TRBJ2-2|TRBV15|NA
TGTGCCACCAGCAGTCTTCCGAGAGGGAACGGGGAGCTGTTTTTT
CATSSLPRGNGELFF
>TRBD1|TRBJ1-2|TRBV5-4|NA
TGTGCCAGCAGCTTGGGTCAGGGGGCAGGCGGCTACACCTTC
CASSLGQGAGGYTF
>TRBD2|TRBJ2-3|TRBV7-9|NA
TGTGCCAGCAGCTTAGGTAGCGGGAGGGCCCGATTGACGCAGTATTTT
CASSLGSGRARLTQYF
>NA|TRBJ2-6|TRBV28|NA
TGTGCCAGCAGTGCCCGTGGCTCTGGGGCCAACGTCCTGACTTTC
CASSARGSGANVLTF
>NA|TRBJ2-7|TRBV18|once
TGTGCCAGCTCCTTACGGACCGACGAGCAGTACTTC
CASSLRTDEQYF
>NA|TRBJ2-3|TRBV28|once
TGTGCCAGCAGTCTAGCGACAGGGCTCCCAGATACGCAGTATTTT
CASSLATGLPDTQYF
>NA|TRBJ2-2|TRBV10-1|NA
TGCGCCAGCAGTGAACGACTAGGGAACACCGGGGAGCTGTTTTTT
CASSERLGNTGELFF